These 31 T cell receptor beta chains were sequenced from one sample in a study of human T cells and chemical hapten exposure. The time point was: patch test 2, 6 weeks after DPC sensitization. Sample treatment: therapeutic diphenylcyclopropenone sensitization with weekly scalp DPC. TCRdb ran MiXCR on the RACE reads and lists one entry per CDR3 protein. The sample consists of over 35,000 distinct CDR3 sequences, around 9.3% of them appearing once. Here the sequenced sample was whole blood, taken in connection with sensitization to the hapten diphenylcyclopropenone (DPC). These receptors were obtained from a woman in her forties with alopecia areata. Some clones in this sample may be carry-over from other donors' samples.

This clonotype was found many times. The chain links TRBV6-1 to TRBJ2-4; 7 bases match TRBD1. This CDR3 region has 14 residues. CDR1 MNHNS and CDR2 SASEGT come from the germline V gene. The ends lost 6 bases at V and 0 bases at J; junction bases unmatched: 2. CDR3: CASRGTVAKNIQYF. For the CDR3, the DNA is TGTGCCAGCAGGGGGACAGTAGCCAAAAACATTCAGTACTTC.

This clonotype has at least ten counts. The chain couples TRBV5-5 to TRBJ1-1; 8 bases fit TRBD1. Germline CDR1 and CDR2: SGHKS and YYEKEE (reference sequence). The CDR3 is 14 amino acids. V shed 1 base and J 5 bases; nucleotides not matched to a gene: 4. The CDR3 nucleotides read TGTGCCAGCAGCTTGATCACAGGGGGTACTGAAGCTTTCTTT. This codes for CASSLITGGTEAFF.

As concerns this clonotype: Possible read error: a much larger clone is one base away. The chain couples TRBV27 to TRBJ2-1; no firm D call. CDR1 and CDR2 from the germline V gene are MNHEY and SMNVEV (reference sequence). V lost 1 base and J 6 bases, leaving 10 bases between the germline ends. CDR3 length: 14 residues. This chain's CDR3 is CASSLYGMGNEQFF. As DNA, the CDR3 is TGTGCCAGCAGTTTATATGGGATGGGCAATGAGCAGTTCTTC.

There are many counts of this clonotype. The rearrangement links TRBV18 to TRBJ1-2, with D possibly TRBD1 on 5 matching bases. CDR3 length equals 14 residues. The germline gives CDR1 KGHSH, CDR2 LQKENI. Trimming removed 5 bases at V and 1 base at J, with 11 bases between. The CDR3 spells CASSSPRDNYGYTF. The CDR3 nucleotides are TGTGCCAGCTCATCCCCCAGGGATAACTATGGCTACACCTTC.

This clonotype appeared a few times. This chain joins TRBV4-2 and TRBJ1-1; D is possibly TRBD1 (5 bases). In germline, CDR1 is LGHNA, CDR2 YNFKEQ. The CDR3 runs to 16 residues. The germline V and J ends were trimmed by 4 bases and 0 bases, with 15 bases remaining between them. This CDR3 is CASSPRPGGMNTEAFF. For the CDR3, the DNA is TGTGCCAGCAGCCCACGCCCGGGGGGAATGAACACTGAAGCTTTCTTT.

The chain employs TRBV11-2 and TRBJ2-1, with D possibly TRBD2 on 5 matching bases. Germline CDR1 reads SGHAT; CDR2 reads FQNNGV. This CDR3 contains 14 residues. V was cut by 1 base and J by 9 bases, with 13 bases left in between. Here the CDR3 reads CASSLVGNRREQFF. The CDR3 nucleotides are TGTGCCAGCAGCTTAGTCGGGAATCGGCGTGAGCAGTTCTTC.

Comments on this clonotype: A much larger clonotype is one base distant, so this may be a read error. The chain combines TRBV19 with TRBJ2-2; 11 nucleotides align to TRBD2. The CDR3 is made up of 15 amino acids. The trim removed 3 bases at V and 12 bases at J, leaving 9 bases unmatched. Germline V gene sequence: CDR1 LNHDA, CDR2 SQIVND (reference sequence). CDR3 coding DNA: TGTGCCAGTAGTATGACTAGCGGGGTGATGGGGAAGCTGTTTTTT. This sequence encodes CASSMTSGVMGKLFF.

Written as DNA, the CDR3 is TGCGCCAGCAGCCAAGCCTTGATAGTGGCCGAGACCCAGTACTTC. This gives the protein CASSQALIVAETQYF. The V call is TRBV4-1, the J call TRBJ2-5; no clear D. Germline CDR1 and CDR2: MGHRA and YSYEKL. The CDR3 runs to 15 residues. V lost 1 base and J 5 bases, leaving 14 bases between the germline ends.

A few counts support this clonotype. J is TRBJ2-7 and V is TRBV20-1, with 10 bases identical to TRBD2. CDR3 size: 14 residues. With V trimmed by 5 bases and J by 4 bases, 8 bases remained unmatched. Germline V gene lookup returns CDR1 DFQATT and CDR2 SNEGSKA (reference sequence). The CDR3 DNA sequence: TGCAGTGCTCCGGGAGCGGGGGGGCTATACGAGCAGTACTTC. Encoded protein: CSAPGAGGLYEQYF.

CDR3 amino acids: CASSVGVQETQYF. CDR3 nucleotide sequence: TGTGCCAGCAGCGTAGGGGTCCAAGAGACCCAGTACTTC. The chain uses TRBV9 and TRBJ2-5; D not certain. Germline lookup yields CDR1 SGDLS and CDR2 YYNGEE. V shed 0 bases and J shed 1 base, with 4 bases lying between them. CDR3 size: 13 residues.

This clonotype was seen ten or more times. The CDR3 DNA reads TGCGCCAGCAGCCAAGCGACTAGCGGGGGACCCGGGGAGCTGTTTTTT. Amino acids: CASSQATSGGPGELFF. The rearrangement links TRBV4-3 to TRBJ2-2, with 12 bases matching TRBD2. V gave up 1 base and J gave up 6 bases; unmatched junction bases: 3. The CDR3 extends over 16 amino acids. Looked up from germline, CDR1 is LGHNA and CDR2 is YSLEER.

This clonotype occurred a few times. The chain employs TRBV9 and TRBJ2-1; the D is unclear. Germline V CDR1 and CDR2: SGDLS, YYNGEE. The CDR3 covers 15 residues. Deletions cut 3 bases from V and 1 base from J, with 11 bases between. The CDR3 loop is CASSASSLSYNEQFF. For the CDR3, the DNA is TGTGCCAGCAGCGCGAGTTCCCTGTCCTACAATGAGCAGTTCTTC.

This clonotype was detected many times. The chain uses TRBV29-1 and TRBJ2-2; the D gene is possibly TRBD1 (6 bases). The CDR3 length is 14 residues. Trimming cost V 7 bases and J 7 bases, with 19 bases left between them. CDR1 is SQVTM, CDR2 ANQGSEA, per germline. In nucleotides, the CDR3 is TGCAGCGCCGGTACAGGGAATCGGGGCGGGGAGCTGTTTTTT. Protein sequence: CSAGTGNRGGELFF.

A few counts support this clonotype. The chain recombines TRBV12-3 or TRBV12-4 with TRBJ2-4; D gene unclear. This CDR3 has 17 residues. Trimming left V 2 bases short and J 6 bases short, with 20 bases between. The CDR3 coding sequence is TGTGCCAGCAGTTTATGGGCAGGCCTTTTCCGTTCAAACATTCAGTACTTC. Amino acids: CASSLWAGLFRSNIQYF.

This clonotype was counted ten times or more. The CDR3 region has the DNA TGTGCCAGCAGTGAAAGGGACAGAGATGAAAAACTGTTTTTT. The encoded protein is CASSERDRDEKLFF. This chain uses TRBV2 with TRBJ1-4; 7 bases fit TRBD1. CDR1 is SNHLY, CDR2 FYNNEI, per germline. The CDR3 is 14 residues long. Trimming cost V 2 bases and J 6 bases; bases outside gene matches: 3.

This clonotype was observed at least ten times. The chain carries TRBV18 and TRBJ2-3, with a tentative D call TRBD1 (6 bases). The V end lost 4 bases, the J end lost 2 bases, and 13 bases lay between the germline ends. The germline V gene encodes CDR1 KGHSH and CDR2 LQKENI. The CDR3 totals 15 residues. This chain's CDR3 is CASSLGHSPTDTQYF. The CDR3 DNA reads TGTGCCAGCTCACTGGGACATTCCCCCACAGATACGCAGTATTTT.

This clonotype was counted at least ten times. The CDR3 protein is CASSTTGPNQPQHF. The CDR3 DNA sequence: TGTGCCAGTAGTACGACAGGTCCGAATCAGCCCCAGCATTTT. This chain connects TRBV19 to TRBJ1-5; possible D gene TRBD1, 6 bases. Germline CDR1 is LNHDA and CDR2 is SQIVND (reference sequence). There are 14 residues in the CDR3. V was pared by 4 bases and J by 4 bases, with 11 bases between.

This clonotype was detected many times. The rearrangement joins TRBV12-3 or TRBV12-4 to TRBJ2-1; weak D call: TRBD2 (5 bases). V was cut by 6 bases and J by 12 bases, with 18 bases left in between. The CDR3 loop spans 13 amino acids. The CDR3: CASSPSGAEGQFF. The DNA of the CDR3 is TGTGCCAGCAGCCCGAGTGGAGCTGAGGGGCAGTTCTTC.

The chain recombines TRBV18 with TRBJ1-3; no definite D call. Deletions cut 6 bases from V and 2 bases from J, with 11 bases between. CDR1 and CDR2 (germline): KGHSH, LQKENI. There are 14 residues in the CDR3. CDR3 region: CASSLTQTGNTIYF. In DNA form, the CDR3 reads TGTGCCAGCTCTCTAACTCAAACTGGAAACACCATATATTTT.

This clonotype appeared many times. The V call is TRBV19, the J call TRBJ2-6, with D unclear. V lost 11 bases and J 3 bases, leaving 14 bases between the germline ends. There are 14 residues in the CDR3. Germline V CDR1 and CDR2: LNHDA, SQIVND (reference sequence). The CDR3 bases are TGTGCCGGGAAACGGTCGGGTGGGGCCAACGTCCTGACTTTC. It codes for CAGKRSGGANVLTF.

There are many counts of this clonotype. The chain combines TRBV7-2 with TRBJ1-3, with 7 bases identical to TRBD1. This CDR3 comprises 16 residues. Germline assignment: CDR1 SGHTA and CDR2 FQGNSA. J lost 2 bases, V lost 5 bases, and 9 bases had no gene match. The CDR3 protein is CASSPRQGGTGNTIYF. CDR3 DNA: TGTGCCAGCAGCCCACGACAGGGAGGAACTGGAAACACCATATATTTT.

The chain links TRBV28 to TRBJ1-1; D uncertain. Trimming stripped 7 bases from V and 3 bases from J, with 3 bases between. The CDR3 is 10 residues long. Germline values: CDR1 MDHEN, CDR2 SYDVKM. CDR3 amino acids: CASMDTEAFF. The CDR3, as DNA: TGTGCCAGCATGGACACTGAAGCTTTCTTT.

This clonotype was detected a few times. The V call is TRBV7-3, the J call TRBJ2-2; D ambiguous. The CDR3 runs 13 residues. The ends were cut back, 2 bases at V and 7 bases at J, with 8 bases in the middle. Germline V gene data show CDR1 as SGHTA and CDR2 as FQGTGA. The CDR3 bases are TGTGCCAGCAGCTTAGACGGTGTCGGGGAGCTGTTTTTT. This translates into CASSLDGVGELFF.

This clonotype was seen many times. V usage is TRBV4-1 and J usage is TRBJ1-5, with D possibly being TRBD1 (5 bases). Per the germline V gene, CDR1 is MGHRA and CDR2 is YSYEKL. V was shortened by 4 bases and J by 1 base, with 14 bases between the two germline ends. The CDR3 contains 16 residues. CDR3 DNA: TGCGCCAGCAGCCGGCACAACCGGGACAGCAATCAGCCCCAGCATTTT. It is translated as CASSRHNRDSNQPQHF.

V and J are TRBV20-1 and TRBJ2-7, with 9 bases lining up with TRBD2. Germline assignment: CDR1 DFQATT and CDR2 SNEGSKA (reference sequence). J was trimmed by 3 bases and V by 6 bases; bases with no gene match: 15. The CDR3 is 16 residues long. CDR3 region: CSATGGGASEDYEQYF. The DNA for the CDR3 is TGCAGTGCGACGGGCGGGGGGGCCTCGGAGGACTACGAGCAGTACTTC.

This clonotype was recorded a few times. The gene calls are TRBV4-1 and TRBJ1-2; possibly TRBD1 for D (6 bases). The ends were cut back, 6 bases at V and 7 bases at J, with 15 bases in the middle. Germline assignment: CDR1 MGHRA and CDR2 YSYEKL. The CDR3 sequence is 13 residues long. In DNA form, the CDR3 reads TGCGCCAGCAGAAAAGCAGGGGCGGCTGGCTACACCTTC. Protein: CASRKAGAAGYTF.

This clonotype appeared many times. The CDR3 loop reads CASSEELAGGTDTQYF. CDR3 DNA: TGTGCCAGCAGTGAAGAACTAGCGGGGGGCACAGATACGCAGTATTTT. The V call is TRBV2, the J call TRBJ2-3; 11 bases are a match to TRBD2. Losses at the gene ends were 1 base for V and 1 base for J; bases not matched to a gene: 1. The germline V gene has CDR1 SNHLY and CDR2 FYNNEI. The CDR3 totals 16 residues.

This clonotype was seen repeatedly, ten times or more. This chain links TRBV7-6 with TRBJ1-2; TRBD1 might be the D (6 bases). Trimming took off 5 bases at V and 6 bases at J, with 13 bases between the two ends. Germline V gives CDR1 SGHVS, CDR2 FNYEAQ. The CDR3 extends over 13 amino acids. The CDR3 region has the DNA TGTGCCAGCAGCCCGTGGACAGAAAATGGCTACACCTTC. Encoded protein: CASSPWTENGYTF.

This clonotype has more than one count but fewer than ten. At one end the junction does not follow the germline gene, possibly because of a read error. V and J are TRBV6-1 and TRBJ1-5; 10 bases are shared with TRBD1. This CDR3 has 14 residues. CDR1 is MNHNS and CDR2 is SASEGT in the germline V gene. The DNA for the CDR3 is TGTGCCAGCAGGGAAGGGACAGGGGCTCAGCCCCAGCATTTT. This gives the protein CASREGTGAQPQHF.

This clonotype was counted many times. This chain links TRBV5-1 with TRBJ2-3; 11 positions match TRBD2. Trimming at V came to 2 bases and at J to 0 bases, leaving 8 bases not matched to a gene. The CDR3 has 18 residues. In germline, CDR1 is SGHRS, CDR2 YFSETQ. The CDR3 DNA sequence: TGCGCCAGCAGCTTAGGGTCCCGACTAGCGGGGAGCACAGATACGCAGTATTTT. Amino acid sequence: CASSLGSRLAGSTDTQYF.

Only a few counts were recorded for this clonotype. This chain links TRBV4-2 with TRBJ2-7, with 10 positions matching TRBD2. The CDR3 extends over 15 amino acids. V shed 1 base, J shed 4 bases, and the junction held 4 bases outside the gene matches. The germline gives CDR1 LGHNA, CDR2 YNFKEQ. The CDR3 region is CASSQVAGGFYEQYF. The CDR3 coding sequence is TGTGCCAGCAGCCAAGTAGCGGGGGGCTTTTACGAGCAGTACTTC.